Presented here are 14 T cell receptor beta chains from one specimen sequenced in a study of blood T cell repertoires in COVID-19. Libraries were prepared by immunoSEQ multiplex PCR; TCRdb keeps only in-frame clonotypes and omits some of them. The repertoire holds roughly 340,000 clones, with almost 90% as singletons. Specimen: peripheral blood. The receptor set was obtained from a woman in her seventies with COVID-19, enrolled during active disease.

This chain links TRBV24-1 with TRBJ1-2; D is perhaps TRBD1 (6 bases). This CDR3 contains 13 residues. V lost 3 bases and J lost 4, with 8 bases in between. Germline-derived CDR1 and CDR2 are KGHDR and SFDVKD. The CDR3 DNA follows: TGTGCCACCAGTGATCGGACAGCCTATGGCTACACCTTC. Protein: CATSDRTAYGYTF.

The chain recombines TRBV2 with TRBJ2-7; D is undetermined. The V end was cut by 1 base, the J end by 1 base, with 17 bases between. This CDR3 is built from 17 residues. From germline, CDR1 is SNHLY and CDR2 FYNNEI. CDR3 bases: TGTGCCAGCAGTGAAGAGGTCAGGCCCCCCATATCCTACGAGCAGTACTTC. Its translation is CASSEEVRPPISYEQYF.

The chain has TRBV10-1 and TRBJ1-5; a possible D gene is TRBD1 (6 bases). V gave up 4 bases and J gave up 2 bases, with 6 bases separating them. The germline CDR1 and CDR2 sequences are WNHNN and SYGVQD (reference sequence). CDR3 size: 13 residues. This CDR3 reads CASSGQGNQPQHF. CDR3 coding DNA: TGCGCCAGCAGTGGACAGGGCAATCAGCCCCAGCATTTT.

This sequence joins TRBV6-5 and TRBJ1-2; a weak D match, TRBD1 (6 bases). V was clipped by 2 bases and J by 0 bases, with 10 bases between them. Germline V gives CDR1 MNHEY, CDR2 SVGAGI. This CDR3 contains 15 residues. CDR3 residues: CASSYAAGANYGYTF. The CDR3 coding sequence is TGTGCCAGCAGTTACGCGGCAGGGGCTAACTATGGCTACACCTTC.

The chain carries TRBV7-2 and TRBJ1-2; D remains unclear. V dropped 7 bases and J dropped 0 bases, with 12 bases sitting between them. The germline CDR1 and CDR2 sequences are SGHTA and FQGNSA. The CDR3 sequence is 14 residues long. The CDR3 is CASTWATSNYGYTF. CDR3 sequence (DNA): TGTGCCAGCACCTGGGCAACCTCTAACTATGGCTACACCTTC.

This chain connects TRBV10-2 to TRBJ1-1, with D perhaps matching TRBD1 (6 bases). The germline CDR1 and CDR2 sequences are WSHSY and SAAADI. The CDR3 is 12 residues long. The germline V and J ends were trimmed by 2 bases and 9 bases, with 10 bases remaining between them. The CDR3 sequence is CASSEKGGQAFF. The DNA for the CDR3 is TGCGCCAGCAGTGAGAAAGGGGGTCAAGCTTTCTTT.

This chain uses TRBV24-1 with TRBJ2-5; the match to TRBD1 covers 8 bases. The CDR3 runs 15 residues. Germline-derived CDR1 and CDR2 are KGHDR and SFDVKD. Trimming took 4 bases from V and 0 from J; bases not matched to a gene: 3. CDR3 loop: CATSDLGQDQETQYF. The CDR3 DNA follows: TGTGCCACCAGTGACCTGGGACAGGACCAAGAGACCCAGTACTTC.

This clone was counted once. This chain connects TRBV7-2 to TRBJ1-1; tentatively, D is TRBD1 (6 bases). Germline V CDR1 and CDR2: SGHTA, FQGNSA. V lost 5 bases to trimming and J lost 5 bases, with 12 bases between them. CDR3 length: 13 amino acids. The CDR3 nucleotides are TGTGCCAGCAGCATTCGGACAGCAACTGAAGCTTTCTTT. This sequence encodes CASSIRTATEAFF. Looking up the rest from reference TRBV7-2 and TRBJ1-1 gives the full variable domain: GAGVSQSPSNKVTEKGKDVELRCDPISGHTALYWYRQSLGQGLEFLIYFQGNSAPDKSGLPSDRFSAERTGGSVSTLTIQRTQQEDSAVYLCASSIRTATEAFFGQGTRLTVV.

This chain joins TRBV29-1 and TRBJ2-3; D is unresolved. The ends were cut back, 4 bases at V and 1 base at J, with 6 bases in the middle. In germline, CDR1 is SQVTM, CDR2 ANQGSEA. CDR3 length: 12 amino acids. The DNA of the CDR3 is TGCAGCGTTGTTCCCGGCACAGATACGCAGTATTTT. Its protein product is CSVVPGTDTQYF.

V is TRBV5-8 and J is TRBJ2-7, with a possible D match to TRBD2 (5 bases). Deletions cut 3 bases from V and 3 bases from J, with 7 bases between. Germline V gives CDR1 SGHTS, CDR2 YDEGEE. CDR3 length: 12 amino acids. For the CDR3, the DNA is TGTGCCAGCAGCTGGACTGGCTACGAGCAGTACTTC. It yields the protein CASSWTGYEQYF. The full variable domain, rest sourced from reference TRBV5-8 and TRBJ2-7, is EAGVTQSPTHLIKTRGQQATLRCSPISGHTSVYWYQQALGLGLQFLLWYDEGEERNRGNFPPRFSGRQFPNYSSELNVNALELEDSALYLCASSWTGYEQYFGPGTRLTVT.

The chain joins TRBV7-2 to TRBJ1-1; TRBD1 is a possible D gene (6 bases). Looked up from germline, CDR1 is SGHTA and CDR2 is FQGNSA. Trimming shortened V by 6 bases and J by 1 base, and 12 bases separated the two germline ends. The CDR3 is 14 residues long. The CDR3 here is CASSTTGRNTEAFF. The CDR3, as DNA: TGTGCCAGCAGTACAACAGGGAGGAACACTGAAGCTTTCTTT.

This rearrangement joins TRBV7-2 to TRBJ2-7; no definite D call. The CDR3 is made up of 13 amino acids. V was cut by 1 base and J by 2 bases, with 6 bases left in between. Looked up from germline, CDR1 is SGHTA and CDR2 is FQGNSA. CDR3 protein: CASSLGAPYEQYF. The DNA for the CDR3 is TGTGCCAGCAGCTTAGGGGCCCCCTACGAGCAGTACTTC.

J is TRBJ2-3 and V is TRBV19; 11 nucleotides agree with TRBD2. Germline V lookup: CDR1 LNHDA, CDR2 SQIVND (reference sequence). This CDR3 spans 16 amino acids. The V gene end was trimmed by 5 bases and the J gene end by 2 bases; junction bases not matched to a gene: 6. CDR3 DNA: TGTGCCAGTAGTGGAGGGACTAGCGGTCCCACAGATACGCAGTATTTT. As protein: CASSGGTSGPTDTQYF.

The chain recombines TRBV18 with TRBJ1-2; the D gene is possibly TRBD1 (5 bases). The CDR3 runs 13 residues. From germline, CDR1 is KGHSH and CDR2 LQKENI. V was pared by 2 bases and J by 2 bases, with 6 bases between. CDR3 amino acids: CASSPGGNYGYTF. The CDR3 nucleotides read TGTGCCAGCTCACCAGGGGGGAACTATGGCTACACCTTC.